The entry below describes one T cell receptor beta chain. Its cognate antigen has yet to be identified. The record has no base qualities; no much larger clone is one base away. Per the publication, the time point label means: individuals recovered from natural SARS-CoV-2 infection. Measured from the cysteine to the phenylalanine, the CDR3 is 15 residues long. CDR3 DNA is the only sequence kept; it has 45 bases, read in frame from the first base. For CDR1 and CDR2, the germline V gene (reference sequence) lists LGHDT and YNNKEL. Trimming costs V 7 bases and J 4 bases, and their ends lie 19 bases apart. These data are taken from a study of Ad26.COV2.S vaccination and SARS-CoV-2 variants (dated by TCRdb to about 2021). The study in broad terms: TCRbeta repertoire sequencing was used to assess the specificity and breadth of SARS-CoV-2-reactive T cell receptors after Ad26.COV2.S vaccination. A total of approximately 32 samples were included in the TCR-sequenced set, comprising 19 Ad26.COV2.S vaccine recipients, 5 placebo recipients and 8 SARS-CoV-2 convalescent individuals.

Findings and caveats that apply to the study as a whole: Non-spike TCR breadth was comparable between vaccine and placebo recipients, consistent with the vaccine containing only spike. Ad26.COV2.S recipients had higher spike-specific TCR breadth than placebo recipients (P = 0.0014). The authors noted that the TCR breadth and depth analyses may have underestimated total T cell responses. After vaccination, spike-specific CD8+ and CD4+ T cell responses were reported to show substantial breadth.

The immunoSEQ Assay was the method used to sequence TCRbeta CDR3 regions. After extraction, genomic DNA underwent amplification by bias-controlled multiplex PCR, followed by high-throughput sequencing. The paper's processing steps were these. To quantify the absolute abundance of every unique TCRbeta CDR3 region, sequences were collapsed and filtered. Usable DNA was measured by amplifying reference genes present in all nucleated cells, and TCRbeta template counts were normalized to that usable DNA to estimate T cell fraction. Repertoire TCRs were annotated as SARS-CoV-2-specific by exact matching of V gene, CDR3 amino acid sequence and J gene to a known reactive TCR set. The reference SARS-CoV-2 TCR set came from MIRA and was filtered for enrichment in COVID-19-positive ImmuneCODE repertoires, removing public or cross-reactive TCRs. Using the MIRA antigens, annotated TCRs were further analysed by specific ORF or by position within an ORF. Breadth was defined as annotated unique rearrangements over total unique productive rearrangements; depth was the summed frequency of those rearrangements. Two-sided Wilcoxon rank-sum tests were applied when comparing TCR breadth between groups. Not all clones reach the TCRdb copy of this immuneACCESS table, which keeps in-frame sequences only. Checked studies attribute under half of the gap to unresolved V genes and leave the rest unexplained. D and trimming come from the DNA, and the V and J calls and clone size come from that table. In all, the sample holds about 98,000 clones, and 80% of those were seen once. 15% to 20% of the sample lies in the top ten.

The sequenced sample was peripheral blood, obtained after recovery from COVID-19. The receptor was isolated from a human donor who had recovered from COVID-19. The chain was built from TRBV3-1 (or the pseudogene TRBV3-2) and TRBJ1-2; a weak D assignment points to TRBD1 (6 bases agree). The bases read TGTGCCAGCACCACCGAGGGGGGTTTCGGCTATGGCTACACCTTC. Translated, it gives CASTTEGGFGYGYTF.